This T cell receptor (beta chain) was profiled in a study of CD4 T cells in relation to SARS-CoV-2 and coronaviruses. The study, taken as a whole, reports: Pre-pandemic and post-infection samples never came from the same donor. In 55% to 75% of donors, memory CD4+ clonotypes crossrecognized SARS-CoV-2 and at least one common cold coronavirus spike.

Germline assignment: CDR1 SNHLY and CDR2 FYNNEI. Trimming pared 4 bases from V and 4 bases from J, leaving 1 base between. The CDR3 is made up of 11 amino acids. This clone was detected only a few times. Its cognate antigen is unknown. Naive and memory CD4+ T cells came from enriched cryopreserved PBMCs. Uncultured naive and memory CD4+ T cells supplied DNA for deep TCR-beta sequencing. Using immunoSEQ multiplex PCR, the repertoire was profiled, and TCRdb retains in-frame clones only, with some absent. This sample carries 50,000 to 65,000 clones, roughly nine tenths of them seen once, and the ten largest clones take about 0.4%.

This TCR was sampled from an adult with COVID-19. This chain joins TRBV2 and TRBJ2-2; the D is unclear. Sequences were obtained from naive CD4+ T cells from PBMCs. This sample's subset: naive CD4+ T cells isolated by negative enrichment. The CDR3 DNA is TGTGCCAGCAGTGCCACCGGGGAGCTGTTTTTT. Encoded protein: CASSATGELFF.